The sequence of this T cell receptor beta chain was determined in a study of CD8 T cells in Susac syndrome. Study context: Blood was drawn from Susac syndrome patients while they were therapy-naive, on corticosteroids, or on intravenous immunoglobulin alone.

Trimming took off 4 bases at V and 0 bases at J, with 17 bases between the two ends. From germline, CDR1 is SGDLS and CDR2 YYNGEE. This CDR3 region has 16 residues. RNA was extracted with the RNeasy kit, and a quantity of roughly 0.5 to 1 ug was reverse transcribed using random hexamers. Using its own MiXCR run on the immunoSEQ multiplex PCR reads, TCRdb lists one record per CDR3 protein. The sample has under 300,000 distinct CDR3 sequences; 90% to 96% are singletons. Susac syndrome patients met recently defined diagnostic criteria for definite or probable disease. V is TRBV9 and J is TRBJ2-7; D is perhaps TRBD2 (8 bases). The sequenced sample consisted of CD4+ T cells from PBMCs. The clonotype comes from a human donor with Susac syndrome. The CDR3, as DNA: TGTGCCAGCAGCCCAGGGGGGGGACTAGACTCCTACGAGCAGTACTTC. This gives the protein CASSPGGGLDSYEQYF.